These T cell receptor beta chains were read from a single sample in a study of shared clonotypes between healthy human individuals. The data were produced by immunoSEQ multiplex PCR, yet TCRdb's version contains in-frame clones alone and is incomplete. The sample lists about 230,000 clones; just over 65% were seen once. Input material: memory CD4+ T cells sorted from blood. These receptors all come from a man aged 25-45 years in good health. Each CDR3 is given with its conserved first and last residue. Each record gives: clone size, D gene, J gene, V gene, CDR3 DNA, CDR3 protein. The D gene is left open where the match is weak. Expanded clones get a size class; other rows say once, few or many, or leave the size out.

>.|TRBD2|TRBJ2-1|TRBV15
TGTGCCACCGGGTTAGCGGGAGGGAAATACAATGAGCAGTTCTTC
CATGLAGGKYNEQFF
>.|TRBD1|TRBJ2-2|TRBV9
TGTGCCAGCAGCGGACAGGGGGCGATCGGGGAGCTGTTTTTT
CASSGQGAIGELFF
>few|.|TRBJ2-5|TRBV10-1
TGCGCCAGCAGTGACGCGGGACTCTCCGGGGAGACCCAGTACTTC
CASSDAGLSGETQYF
>.|.|TRBJ2-2|TRBV2
TGTGCCAGCACCATCTTTACCGGGGAGCTGTTTTTT
CASTIFTGELFF
>.|TRBD2|TRBJ2-7|TRBV5-1
TGCGCCAGCAGCTCCAGCGGGGGCGGCTACGGGCAGTACTTC
CASSSSGGGYGQYF
>.|TRBD1|TRBJ1-1|TRBV7-9
TGTGCCAGCAGCCGACAGGGCCGGAACACTGAAGCTTTCTTT
CASSRQGRNTEAFF
>.|TRBD1|TRBJ2-5|TRBV15
TGTGCCACCAGCAGAGGACAGGGGGAGACCCAGTACTTC
CATSRGQGETQYF
>.|.|TRBJ2-2|TRBV27
TGTGCCAGCAGTCGCCGAATACCGGGACGTCAAGGCGGGGAGCTGTTTTTT
CASSRRIPGRQGGELFF
>.|.|TRBJ2-7|TRBV9
TGTGCCAGCAGCGTAGGGTGGAAGGGCGAGCAGTACTTC
CASSVGWKGEQYF
>.|TRBD2|TRBJ2-3|TRBV28
TGTGCCAGCAGGGATTTTCTGGGCGGGAGTACAGATACGCAGTATTTT
CASRDFLGGSTDTQYF
>.|.|TRBJ2-1|TRBV11-2
TGTGCCAGCAGCGAACCCTACAATGAGCAGTTCTTC
CASSEPYNEQFF
>.|.|TRBJ1-4|TRBV5-1
TGCGCCAGTCGGCGGGACGACAATGAAAAACTGTTTTTT
CASRRDDNEKLFF
>.|.|TRBJ2-3|TRBV21-1
TGTGCCAGCAGCAAAGGTAGTCCTGGCACAGATACGCAGTATTTT
CASSKGSPGTDTQYF
>.|TRBD2|TRBJ2-1|TRBV29-1
TGCAGCGGTAGGACTAGCGGGATGGATGAGCAGTTCTTC
CSGRTSGMDEQFF
>few|TRBD2|TRBJ2-1|TRBV6-4
TGTGCCAGCAGACTCGGAGCGGGAAGGGGTGAGCAGTTCTTC
CASRLGAGRGEQFF
>.|TRBD2|TRBJ2-6|TRBV19
TGTGCCAGTAGTATCCAGGGCGGTGCGGCTAGCGGGAGGGCCTCTGGGGCCAACGTCCTGACTTTC
CASSIQGGAASGRASGANVLTF
>.|.|TRBJ1-4|TRBV18
TGTGCCAGCTCACTCGGCGCGGGGAGCGGTGAAAAACTGTTTTTT
CASSLGAGSGEKLFF
>few|.|TRBJ2-7|TRBV7-8
TGTGCCAGCAGCTTAGTAGTACTAGTCCAGGGCTACGAGCAGTACTTC
CASSLVVLVQGYEQYF
>many|.|TRBJ1-2|TRBV13
TGTGCCAGCAGCTTAGTTCGGGAAGTCTCGGATGGCTACACCTTC
CASSLVREVSDGYTF
>.|.|TRBJ2-1|TRBV11-3
TGTGCCAGCAGCCCTATACCGTACAATGAGCAGTTCTTC
CASSPIPYNEQFF
>.|TRBD2|TRBJ2-1|TRBV2
TGTGCTACTCAAGCCGGACTAGCGGGAGCCGGCACCTACAATGAGCAGTTCTTC
CATQAGLAGAGTYNEQFF
>.|.|TRBJ1-5|TRBV18
TGTGCCAGCTCACCCCAGGGTTTTAGCAATCAGCCCCAGCATTTT
CASSPQGFSNQPQHF
>once|TRBD1|TRBJ2-7|TRBV19
TGTGCCAGTAGTACGCCGGGGACAGGGCGGGTTACCTTC
CASSTPGTGRVTF
>few|TRBD1|TRBJ2-1|TRBV7-2
TGTGCCAGCAGCTGGCCACAGGGGCCTGAGGGTGTTGAGCAGTTCTTC
CASSWPQGPEGVEQFF
>.|.|TRBJ1-5|TRBV28
TGTGCCAGCAGTTTGTTAGGTCAGCCCCAGCATTTT
CASSLLGQPQHF
>.|TRBD1|TRBJ2-7|TRBV15
TGTGCCACCAGCAGATTCTTTCCGGGACAGGGAACCTACGAGCAGTACTTC
CATSRFFPGQGTYEQYF
>few|.|TRBJ2-5|TRBV19
TGTGCCAGTAGTATCCGGGGGGAGACCCAGTACTTC
CASSIRGETQYF
>.|.|TRBJ2-5|TRBV27
TGTGCCAGCAGGGCCAAACGAGTATGGATGGAGACCCAGTACTTC
CASRAKRVWMETQYF
>.|TRBD2|TRBJ2-1|TRBV11-2
TGTGCCAGCAGCTTAGGGTCGTTGGGTAGCGGGAGGGCCGATGAGCAGTTCTTC
CASSLGSLGSGRADEQFF
>.|.|TRBJ2-3|TRBV6-6
TGTGCCAGCAGCCAGCCCGGCGCCAGGGGCACAGATACGCAGTATTTT
CASSQPGARGTDTQYF
>.|.|TRBJ2-7|TRBV11-2
TGTGCCAGCAGCTTGCAAGGGGGAGTTAACGAGCAGTACTTC
CASSLQGGVNEQYF
>few|TRBD2|TRBJ2-7|TRBV9
TGTGCCAGCAGCGTAGAACCTAGCGGGAGTTGGGAGCAGTACTTC
CASSVEPSGSWEQYF
>few|.|TRBJ2-1|TRBV7-8
TGTGCCAGCAGCCCAGGACAAGGGCCCTATGAGCAGTTCTTC
CASSPGQGPYEQFF